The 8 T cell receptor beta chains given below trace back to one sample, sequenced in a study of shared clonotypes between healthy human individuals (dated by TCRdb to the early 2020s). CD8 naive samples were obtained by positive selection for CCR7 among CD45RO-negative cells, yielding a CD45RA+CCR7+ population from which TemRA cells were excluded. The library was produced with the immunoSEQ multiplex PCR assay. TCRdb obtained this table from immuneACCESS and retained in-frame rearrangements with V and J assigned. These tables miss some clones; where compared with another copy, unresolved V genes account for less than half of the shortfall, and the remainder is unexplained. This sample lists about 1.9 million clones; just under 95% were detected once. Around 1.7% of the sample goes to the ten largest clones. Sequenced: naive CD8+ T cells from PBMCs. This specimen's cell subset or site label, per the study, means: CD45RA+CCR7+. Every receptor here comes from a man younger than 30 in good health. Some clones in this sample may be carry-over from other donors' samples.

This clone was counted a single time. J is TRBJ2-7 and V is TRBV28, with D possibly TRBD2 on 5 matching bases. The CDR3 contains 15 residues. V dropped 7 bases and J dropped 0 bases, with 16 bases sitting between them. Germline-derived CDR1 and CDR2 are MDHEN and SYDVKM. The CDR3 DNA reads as TGTGCCAGCACCCCATCTCGGGGTTACTCCTACGAGCAGTACTTC. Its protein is CASTPSRGYSYEQYF.

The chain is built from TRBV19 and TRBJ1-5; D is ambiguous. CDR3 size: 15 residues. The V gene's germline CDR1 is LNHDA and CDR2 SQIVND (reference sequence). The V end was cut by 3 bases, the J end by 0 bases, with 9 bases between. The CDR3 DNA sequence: TGTGCCAGTAGTATTAAAGTAGGTAGCAATCAGCCCCAGCATTTT. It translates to CASSIKVGSNQPQHF. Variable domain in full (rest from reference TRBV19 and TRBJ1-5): DGGITQSPKYLFRKEGQNVTLSCEQNLNHDAMYWYRQDPGQGLRLIYYSQIVNDFQKGDIAEGYSVSREKKESFPLTVTSAQKNPTAFYLCASSIKVGSNQPQHFGDGTRLSIL.

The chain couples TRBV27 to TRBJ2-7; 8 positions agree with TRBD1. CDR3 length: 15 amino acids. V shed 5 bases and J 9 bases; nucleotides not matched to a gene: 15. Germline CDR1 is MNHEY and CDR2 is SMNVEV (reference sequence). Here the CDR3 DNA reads TGTGCCAGCAGTCCCGGGACAGGTCCACTCTGGGGGCAGTACTTC. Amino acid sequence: CASSPGTGPLWGQYF.

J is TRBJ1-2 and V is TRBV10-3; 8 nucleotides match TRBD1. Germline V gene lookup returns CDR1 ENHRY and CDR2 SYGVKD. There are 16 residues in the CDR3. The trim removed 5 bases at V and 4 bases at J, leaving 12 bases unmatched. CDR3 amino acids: CAISTGGQSLIYGYTF. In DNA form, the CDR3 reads TGTGCCATCAGTACAGGGGGACAGTCGTTAATCTATGGCTACACCTTC.

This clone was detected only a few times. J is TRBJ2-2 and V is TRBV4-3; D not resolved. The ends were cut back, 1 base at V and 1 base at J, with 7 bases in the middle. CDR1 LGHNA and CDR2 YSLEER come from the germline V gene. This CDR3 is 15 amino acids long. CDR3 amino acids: CASSQGSGNTGELFF. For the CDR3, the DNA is TGCGCCAGCAGCCAAGGCTCCGGGAACACCGGGGAGCTGTTTTTT.

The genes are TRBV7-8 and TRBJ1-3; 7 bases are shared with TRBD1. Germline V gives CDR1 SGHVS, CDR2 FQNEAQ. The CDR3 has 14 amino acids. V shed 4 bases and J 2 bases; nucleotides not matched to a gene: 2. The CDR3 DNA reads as TGTGCCAGCAGCTCCGACAGGGCTGGAAACACCATATATTTT. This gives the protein CASSSDRAGNTIYF. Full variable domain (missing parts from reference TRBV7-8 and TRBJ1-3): GAGVSQSPRYKVAKRGQDVALRCDPISGHVSLFWYQQALGQGPEFLTYFQNEAQLDKSGLPSDRFFAERPEGSVSTLKIQRTQQEDSAVYLCASSSDRAGNTIYFGEGSWLTVV.

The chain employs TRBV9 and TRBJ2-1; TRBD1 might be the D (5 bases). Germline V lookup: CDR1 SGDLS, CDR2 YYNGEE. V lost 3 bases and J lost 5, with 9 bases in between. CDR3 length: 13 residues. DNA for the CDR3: TGTGCCAGCAGCGAGGGGAACCACAATGAGCAGTTCTTC. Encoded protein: CASSEGNHNEQFF.

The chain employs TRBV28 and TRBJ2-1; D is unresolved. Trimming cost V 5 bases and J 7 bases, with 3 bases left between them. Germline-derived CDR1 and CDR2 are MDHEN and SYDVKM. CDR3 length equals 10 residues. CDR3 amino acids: CASSTNEQFF. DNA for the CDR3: TGTGCCAGCAGTACAAATGAGCAGTTCTTC.